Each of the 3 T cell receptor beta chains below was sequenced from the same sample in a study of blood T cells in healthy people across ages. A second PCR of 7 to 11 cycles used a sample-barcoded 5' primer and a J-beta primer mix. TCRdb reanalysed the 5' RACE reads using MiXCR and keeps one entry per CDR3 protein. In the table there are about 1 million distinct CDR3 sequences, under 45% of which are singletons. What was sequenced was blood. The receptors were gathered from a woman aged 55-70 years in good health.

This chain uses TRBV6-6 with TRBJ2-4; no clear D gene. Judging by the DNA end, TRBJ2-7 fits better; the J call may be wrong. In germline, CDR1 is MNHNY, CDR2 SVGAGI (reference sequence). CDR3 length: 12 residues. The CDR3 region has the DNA TGTGCCAGCAGTTACGACGTCGGCGAGCAGTACTTC. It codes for CASSYDVGEQYF.

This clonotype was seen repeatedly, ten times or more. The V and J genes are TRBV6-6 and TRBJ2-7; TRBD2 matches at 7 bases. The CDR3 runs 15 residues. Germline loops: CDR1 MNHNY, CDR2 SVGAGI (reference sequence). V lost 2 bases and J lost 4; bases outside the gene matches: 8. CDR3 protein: CASSYGAGVGYEQYF. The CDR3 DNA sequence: TGTGCCAGCAGTTACGGGGCGGGAGTGGGTTACGAGCAGTACTTC.

The CDR3 DNA is TGTGCCAGCAGTTTTCAAGCGGTGAGCTCCTACAATGAGCAGTACTTC. Amino acid sequence: CASSFQAVSSYNEQYF. The chain is built from TRBV12-3 or TRBV12-4 and TRBJ2-1; the D gene is possibly TRBD2 (5 bases). TRBJ2-7 matches the DNA end more closely, so the J call is doubtful. This CDR3 region has 16 residues.